The rows below give T cell receptor beta chains drawn from one sample of a study of cytomegalovirus exposure and HLA in healthy donors. Clones were read by immunoSEQ multiplex PCR, and TCRdb kept only the in-frame ones, dropping some. The top ten hold under 20% of the sample, which has more than 80,000 clones, approximately 79% seen once. The source material was PBMCs. The receptors were gathered from a woman in her sixties or seventies in good health and CMV-seropositive. The CDR3 runs from the conserved cysteine through the conserved F or W. D genes are given only for firm matches. The size of a clone is reported for some rows only, either as once, few or many, or as a class for expanded clones.

TRBV11-2	.	.	TRBJ2-3	TGTGCCAGCAGCGAGGGCCAAGGTTTCGTTACGCAGTATTTT	CASSEGQGFVTQYF
TRBV10-1	.	once	TRBJ2-3	TGCGCCAGCAGGCTTAGCGAGGGAGATACGCAGTATTTT	CASRLSEGDTQYF
TRBV5-5	TRBD1	.	TRBJ1-1	TGTGCCAGCAGCTACCCCGGGACAGGGTCGTTAGGAGGGGACACTGAAGCTTTCTTT	CASSYPGTGSLGGDTEAFF
TRBV18	TRBD2	.	TRBJ2-2	TGTGCCAGCTCACGTGATAGCGGGACTAACGCCGGGGAGCTGTTTTTT	CASSRDSGTNAGELFF
TRBV9	TRBD2	.	TRBJ2-1	TGTGCCAGCAGCCTTACCGGGACTAGCGGAATTAAATGGGGCAATGAGCAGTTCTTC	CASSLTGTSGIKWGNEQFF
TRBV9	TRBD1	once	TRBJ2-7	TGTGCCAGCAGCGTAACCGGGACAGGGATCTACGAGCAGTACTTC	CASSVTGTGIYEQYF
TRBV23-1	.	.	TRBJ1-4	TGCGCCAGCAGACATCCCCAACCAGGTAATGAAAAACTGTTTTTT	CASRHPQPGNEKLFF
TRBV27	.	.	TRBJ2-7	TGTGCCAGCAGTTTAGGGCCCGCCTACGAGCAGTACTTC	CASSLGPAYEQYF
TRBV7-6	TRBD1	.	TRBJ1-1	TGTGCCAGCAGCTTAGGCCCCTTGGACAGGGAAGCTTTCTTT	CASSLGPLDREAFF
TRBV19	.	.	TRBJ2-6	TGTGCCAGTAGTACTACAGGGAAGGGAGGGTCTGGGGCCAACGTCCTGACTTTC	CASSTTGKGGSGANVLTF
TRBV27	.	once	TRBJ2-4	TGTGCCAGCAGTCCCGACAGGATACTAGCCAAAAACATTCAGTACTTC	CASSPDRILAKNIQYF
TRBV27	.	.	TRBJ1-1	TGTGCCAGCAGTCCTACAGGAAGCAACACTGAAGCTTTCTTT	CASSPTGSNTEAFF
TRBV28	.	once	TRBJ2-7	TGTGCCAGCAGTTCAGCCACGGGGTTCTCCTACGAGCAGTACTTC	CASSSATGFSYEQYF
TRBV7-9	.	.	TRBJ1-1	TGTGCCAGCAGCTTAGTAGGGGACACTGAAGCTTTCTTT	CASSLVGDTEAFF
TRBV20-1	.	.	TRBJ1-2	TGCAGTGTAGGAGAAAACTATGGCTACACCTTC	CSVGENYGYTF
TRBV5-1	TRBD2	.	TRBJ2-1	TGCGCCAGCATCCCTGCGGGAGATATGTGGGGCTACAATGAGCAGTTCTTC	CASIPAGDMWGYNEQFF
TRBV6-4	TRBD1	.	TRBJ1-2	TGTGCCAGCCGACAGGGTGGACAGTATGGCTACACCTTC	CASRQGGQYGYTF
TRBV5-4	TRBD1	.	TRBJ1-6	TGTGCCAGCAGCCCGGACAGGGGGCGCGATAATTCACCCCTCCACTTT	CASSPDRGRDNSPLHF
TRBV6-6	.	few	TRBJ2-7	TGTGCCAGCAGTTACTCGGGGAGAGAGCAGTACTTC	CASSYSGREQYF
TRBV10-3	TRBD2	.	TRBJ2-1	TGTGCCATCAGTGAGGGACTAGCGGGCAATGAGCAGTTCTTC	CAISEGLAGNEQFF
TRBV6-5	.	.	TRBJ1-5	TGTGCCAGCAGAAGCGGGGGGAAGGGCAATCAGCCCCAGCATTTT	CASRSGGKGNQPQHF
TRBV5-1	.	.	TRBJ1-4	TGCGCCAGCAGGGGTATCGCCGAGGGAGCTAATGAAAAACTGTTTTTT	CASRGIAEGANEKLFF
TRBV6-5	TRBD1	.	TRBJ2-5	TGTGCCAGCAGTCGCGAACCCGGGACAGGGGGGCCCCAGTACTTC	CASSREPGTGGPQYF
TRBV28	TRBD1	few	TRBJ1-1	TGTGCCAGCTGGGGGGACAGCCGTGAAGCTTTCTTT	CASWGDSREAFF
TRBV2	TRBD1	.	TRBJ2-7	TGTGCCAGCAGTGGTGGGACAGGCTACGAGCAGTACTTC	CASSGGTGYEQYF
TRBV10-3	.	.	TRBJ1-1	TGTGCCATCTCCCGGGGAACAGGGATCATGAACACTGAAGCTTTCTTT	CAISRGTGIMNTEAFF
TRBV30	.	.	TRBJ1-5	TGTGCCTGGAGTTCCACGGGGCAGCCCCAGCATTTT	CAWSSTGQPQHF
TRBV27	.	once	TRBJ1-3	TGTGCCAGCAGTTTAGTTGGAGGGGCTGGAAACACCATATATTTT	CASSLVGGAGNTIYF